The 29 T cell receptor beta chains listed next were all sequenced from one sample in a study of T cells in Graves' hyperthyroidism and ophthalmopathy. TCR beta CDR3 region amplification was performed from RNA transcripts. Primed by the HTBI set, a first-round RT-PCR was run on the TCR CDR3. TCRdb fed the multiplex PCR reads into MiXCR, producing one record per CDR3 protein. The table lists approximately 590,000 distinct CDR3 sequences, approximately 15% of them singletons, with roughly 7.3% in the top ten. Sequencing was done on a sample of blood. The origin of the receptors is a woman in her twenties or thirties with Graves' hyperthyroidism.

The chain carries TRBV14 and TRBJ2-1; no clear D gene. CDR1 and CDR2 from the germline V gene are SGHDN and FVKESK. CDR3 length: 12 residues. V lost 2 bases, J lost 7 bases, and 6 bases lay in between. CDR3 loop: CASSQTINEQFF. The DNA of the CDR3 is TGTGCCAGCAGCCAAACTATAAATGAGCAGTTCTTC.

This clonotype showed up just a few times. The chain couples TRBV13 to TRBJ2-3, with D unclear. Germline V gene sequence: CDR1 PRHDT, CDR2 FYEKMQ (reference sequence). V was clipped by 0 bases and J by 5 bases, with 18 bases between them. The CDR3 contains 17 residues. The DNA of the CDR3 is TGTGCCAGCAGCTTAGGCCGGAGTGCCGGGTTGGTAGATACGCAGTATTTT. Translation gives CASSLGRSAGLVDTQYF.

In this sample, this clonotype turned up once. The CDR3 region is CASTWTSGSYEQYF. CDR3 coding DNA: TGTGCCAGCACCTGGACTAGCGGGAGTTATGAGCAGTACTTC. The chain recombines TRBV6-2 or TRBV6-3 with TRBJ2-7; 13 nucleotides line up with TRBD2. Germline V lookup: CDR1 MNHEY, CDR2 SVGEGT. V shed 7 bases, J shed 7 bases, and the junction held 7 bases outside the gene matches. The CDR3 runs to 14 residues.

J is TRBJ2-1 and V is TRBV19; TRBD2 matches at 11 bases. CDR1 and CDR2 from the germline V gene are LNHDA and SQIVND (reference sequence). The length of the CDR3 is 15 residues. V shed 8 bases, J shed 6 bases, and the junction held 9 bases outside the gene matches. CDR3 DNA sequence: TGTGCCAGTTGTGTTGTAGCGGGAGGGTTCAATGAGCAGTTCTTC. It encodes CASCVVAGGFNEQFF.

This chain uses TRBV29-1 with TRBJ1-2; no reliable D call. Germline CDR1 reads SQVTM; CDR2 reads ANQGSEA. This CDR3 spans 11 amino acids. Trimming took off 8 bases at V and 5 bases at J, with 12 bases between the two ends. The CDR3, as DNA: TGCAGCTTCGTTGGCCCTTATGGCTACACCTTC. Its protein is CSFVGPYGYTF.

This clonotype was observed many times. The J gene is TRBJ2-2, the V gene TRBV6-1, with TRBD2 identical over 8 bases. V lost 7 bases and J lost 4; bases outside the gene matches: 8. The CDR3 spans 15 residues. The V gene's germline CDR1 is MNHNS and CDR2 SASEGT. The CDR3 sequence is CASTWTSLGTGELFF. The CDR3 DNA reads TGTGCCAGCACATGGACTAGCTTAGGCACCGGGGAGCTGTTTTTT.

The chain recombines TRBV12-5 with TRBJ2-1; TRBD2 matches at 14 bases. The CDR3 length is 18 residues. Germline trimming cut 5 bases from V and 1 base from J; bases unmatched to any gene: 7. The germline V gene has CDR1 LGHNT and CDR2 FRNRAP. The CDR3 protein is CASGPGLAGVGSYNEQFF. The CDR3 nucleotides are TGTGCTAGTGGTCCGGGACTAGCGGGAGTAGGGTCCTACAATGAGCAGTTCTTC.

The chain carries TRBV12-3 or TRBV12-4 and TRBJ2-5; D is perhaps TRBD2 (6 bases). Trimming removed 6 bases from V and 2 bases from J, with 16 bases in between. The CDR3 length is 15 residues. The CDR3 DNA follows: TGTGCCAGCAGCATCGAAGGGCGGGGACAAGAGACCCAGTACTTC. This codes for CASSIEGRGQETQYF.

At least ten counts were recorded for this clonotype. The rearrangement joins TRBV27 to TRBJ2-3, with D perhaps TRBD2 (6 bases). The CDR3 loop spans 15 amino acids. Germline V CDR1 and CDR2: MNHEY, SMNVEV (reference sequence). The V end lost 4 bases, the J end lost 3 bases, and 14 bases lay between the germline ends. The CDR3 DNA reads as TGTGCCAGCAGTTACGGAGGAGGAGGGACAGATACGCAGTATTTT. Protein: CASSYGGGGTDTQYF.

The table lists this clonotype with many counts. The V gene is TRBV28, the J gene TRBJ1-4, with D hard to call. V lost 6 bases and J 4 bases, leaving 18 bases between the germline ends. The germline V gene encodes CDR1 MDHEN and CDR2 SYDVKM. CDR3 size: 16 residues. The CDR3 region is CASSFQDRNNNEKLFF. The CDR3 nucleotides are TGTGCCAGCAGCTTTCAGGACCGGAATAATAATGAAAAACTGTTTTTT.

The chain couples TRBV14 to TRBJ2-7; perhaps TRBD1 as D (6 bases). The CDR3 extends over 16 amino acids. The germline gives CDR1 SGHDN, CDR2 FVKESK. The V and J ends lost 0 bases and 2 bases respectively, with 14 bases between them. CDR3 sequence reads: CASSQDLSRGPYEQYF. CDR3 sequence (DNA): TGTGCCAGCAGCCAAGATTTATCCAGGGGTCCCTACGAGCAGTACTTC.

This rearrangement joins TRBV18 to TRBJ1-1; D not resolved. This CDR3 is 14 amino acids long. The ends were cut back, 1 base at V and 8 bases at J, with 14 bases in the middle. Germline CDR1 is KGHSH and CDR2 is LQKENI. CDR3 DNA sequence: TGTGCCAGCTCACCACTTTCCCCCGGGGAAGAAGCTTTCTTT. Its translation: CASSPLSPGEEAFF.

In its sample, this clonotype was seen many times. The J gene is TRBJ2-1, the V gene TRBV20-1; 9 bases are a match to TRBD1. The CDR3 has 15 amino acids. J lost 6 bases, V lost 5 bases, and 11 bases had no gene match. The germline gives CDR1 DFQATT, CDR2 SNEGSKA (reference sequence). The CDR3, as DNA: TGCAGTGCTGCCCCTCCCGGGACAGGGTCCAATGAGCAGTTCTTC. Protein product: CSAAPPGTGSNEQFF.

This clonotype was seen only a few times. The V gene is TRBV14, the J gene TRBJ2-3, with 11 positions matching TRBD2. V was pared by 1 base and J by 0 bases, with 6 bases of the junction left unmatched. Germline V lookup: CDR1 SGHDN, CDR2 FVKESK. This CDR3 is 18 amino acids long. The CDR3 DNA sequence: TGTGCCAGCAGCCAAGTAGCGGGAGGGATATATAGCACAGATACGCAGTATTTT. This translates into CASSQVAGGIYSTDTQYF.

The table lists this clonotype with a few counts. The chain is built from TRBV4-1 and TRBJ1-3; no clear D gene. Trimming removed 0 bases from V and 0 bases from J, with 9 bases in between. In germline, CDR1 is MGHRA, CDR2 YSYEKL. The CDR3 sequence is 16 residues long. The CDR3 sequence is CASSQDLSSSGNTIYF. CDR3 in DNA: TGCGCCAGCAGCCAAGATCTTTCCAGCTCTGGAAACACCATATATTTT.

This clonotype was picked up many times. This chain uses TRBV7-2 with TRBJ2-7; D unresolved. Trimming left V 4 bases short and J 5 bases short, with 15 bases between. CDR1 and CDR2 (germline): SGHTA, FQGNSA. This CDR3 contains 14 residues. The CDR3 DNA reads TGTGCCAGCAGCTGGCAAGGGCTTTCCCACGAGCAGTACTTC. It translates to CASSWQGLSHEQYF.

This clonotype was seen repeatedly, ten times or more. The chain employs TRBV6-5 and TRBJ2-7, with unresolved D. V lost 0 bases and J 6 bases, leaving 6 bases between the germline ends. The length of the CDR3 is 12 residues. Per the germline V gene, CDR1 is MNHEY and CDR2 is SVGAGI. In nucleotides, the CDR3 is TGTGCCAGCAGTTACTCAGGCGGCGAGCAGTACTTC. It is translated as CASSYSGGEQYF.

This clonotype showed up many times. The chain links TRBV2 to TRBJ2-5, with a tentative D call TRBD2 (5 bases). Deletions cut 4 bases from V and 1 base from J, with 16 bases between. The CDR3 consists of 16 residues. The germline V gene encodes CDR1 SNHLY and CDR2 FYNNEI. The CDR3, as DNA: TGTGCCAGCAGTGGGGAGAGTGCCTCCTCCCAAGAGACCCAGTACTTC. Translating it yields CASSGESASSQETQYF.

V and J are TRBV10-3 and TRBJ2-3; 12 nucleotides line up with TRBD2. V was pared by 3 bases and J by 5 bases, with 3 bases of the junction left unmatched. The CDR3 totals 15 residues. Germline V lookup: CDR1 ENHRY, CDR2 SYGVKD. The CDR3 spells CAISEMGLAGDTQYF. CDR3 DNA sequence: TGTGCCATCAGTGAAATGGGACTAGCGGGAGATACGCAGTATTTT.

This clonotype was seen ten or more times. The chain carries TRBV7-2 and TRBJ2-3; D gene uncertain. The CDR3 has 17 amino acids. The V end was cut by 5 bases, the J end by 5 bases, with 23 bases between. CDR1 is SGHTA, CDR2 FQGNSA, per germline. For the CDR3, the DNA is TGTGCCAGCAGCCCCCTCCGACAAAGGGTGGTAGGAGATACGCAGTATTTT. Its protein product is CASSPLRQRVVGDTQYF.

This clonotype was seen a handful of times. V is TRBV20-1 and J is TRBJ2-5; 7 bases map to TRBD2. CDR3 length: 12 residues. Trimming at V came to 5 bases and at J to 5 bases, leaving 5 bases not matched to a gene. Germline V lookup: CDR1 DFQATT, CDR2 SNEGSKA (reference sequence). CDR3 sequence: CSALNGRETQYF. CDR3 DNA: TGCAGTGCTCTAAACGGGAGGGAGACCCAGTACTTC.

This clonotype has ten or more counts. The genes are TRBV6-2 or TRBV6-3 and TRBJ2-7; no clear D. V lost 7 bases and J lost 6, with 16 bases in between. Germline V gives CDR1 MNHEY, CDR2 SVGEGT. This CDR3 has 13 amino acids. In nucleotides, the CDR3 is TGTGCCAGCACCAAACGGACGGACGGCGAGCAGTACTTC. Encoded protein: CASTKRTDGEQYF.

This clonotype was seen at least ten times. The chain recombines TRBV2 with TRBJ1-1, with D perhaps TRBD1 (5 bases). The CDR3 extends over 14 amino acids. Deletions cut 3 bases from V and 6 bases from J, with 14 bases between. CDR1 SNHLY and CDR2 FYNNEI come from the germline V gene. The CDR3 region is CASSEWQGRPEAFF. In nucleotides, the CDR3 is TGTGCCAGCAGTGAGTGGCAGGGCCGGCCTGAAGCTTTCTTT.

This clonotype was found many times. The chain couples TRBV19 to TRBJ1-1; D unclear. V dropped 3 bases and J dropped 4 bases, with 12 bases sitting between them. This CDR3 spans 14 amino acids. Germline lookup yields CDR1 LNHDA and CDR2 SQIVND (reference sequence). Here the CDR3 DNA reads TGTGCCAGTAGTATCCCGCTGATGGGCACTGAAGCTTTCTTT. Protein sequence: CASSIPLMGTEAFF.

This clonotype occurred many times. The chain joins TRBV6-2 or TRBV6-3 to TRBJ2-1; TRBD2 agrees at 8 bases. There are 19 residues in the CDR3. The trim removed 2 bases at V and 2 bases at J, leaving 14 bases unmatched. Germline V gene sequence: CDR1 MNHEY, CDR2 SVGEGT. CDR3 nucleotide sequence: TGTGCCAGCAGTTACGTCCCTGGTACTAGCGGAACCACCTACAATGAGCAGTTCTTC. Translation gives CASSYVPGTSGTTYNEQFF.

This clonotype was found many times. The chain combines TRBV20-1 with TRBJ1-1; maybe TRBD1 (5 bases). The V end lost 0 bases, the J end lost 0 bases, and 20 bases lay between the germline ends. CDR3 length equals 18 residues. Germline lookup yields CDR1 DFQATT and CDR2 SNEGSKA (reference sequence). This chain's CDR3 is CSARDMWGELGMNTEAFF. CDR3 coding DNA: TGCAGTGCTAGAGATATGTGGGGGGAATTGGGCATGAACACTGAAGCTTTCTTT.

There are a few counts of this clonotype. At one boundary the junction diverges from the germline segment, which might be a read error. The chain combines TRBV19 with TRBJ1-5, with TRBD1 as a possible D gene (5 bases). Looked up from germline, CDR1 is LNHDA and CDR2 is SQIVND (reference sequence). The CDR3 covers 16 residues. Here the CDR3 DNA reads TGTGCCAGTAATATAAGGGGTCCAACTACCCTACAGCCCCAGCATTTT. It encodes CASNIRGPTTLQPQHF.

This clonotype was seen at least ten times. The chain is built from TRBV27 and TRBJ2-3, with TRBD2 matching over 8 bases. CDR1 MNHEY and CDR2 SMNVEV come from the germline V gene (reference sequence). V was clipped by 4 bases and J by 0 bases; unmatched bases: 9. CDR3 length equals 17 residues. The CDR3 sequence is CASSSTSGSTSTDTQYF. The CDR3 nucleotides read TGTGCCAGCAGTTCTACTAGCGGATCAACTAGCACAGATACGCAGTATTTT.

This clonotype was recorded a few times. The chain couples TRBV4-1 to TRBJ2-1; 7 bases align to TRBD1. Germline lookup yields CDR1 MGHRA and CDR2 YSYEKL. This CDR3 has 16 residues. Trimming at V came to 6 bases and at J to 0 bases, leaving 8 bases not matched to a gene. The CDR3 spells CASSTTGTSSYNEQFF. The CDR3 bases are TGCGCCAGCAGTACGACAGGGACCAGCTCCTACAATGAGCAGTTCTTC.